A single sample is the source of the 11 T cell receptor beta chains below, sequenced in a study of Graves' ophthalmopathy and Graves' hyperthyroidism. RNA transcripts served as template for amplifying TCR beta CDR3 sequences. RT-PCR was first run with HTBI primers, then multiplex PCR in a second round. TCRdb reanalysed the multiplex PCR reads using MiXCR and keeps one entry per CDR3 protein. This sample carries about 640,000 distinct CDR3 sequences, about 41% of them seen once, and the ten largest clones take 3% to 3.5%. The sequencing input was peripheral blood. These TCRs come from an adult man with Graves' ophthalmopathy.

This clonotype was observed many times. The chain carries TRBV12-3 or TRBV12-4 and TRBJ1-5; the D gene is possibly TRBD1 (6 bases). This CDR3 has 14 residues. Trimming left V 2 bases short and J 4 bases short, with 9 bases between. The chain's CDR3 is CASSLTGTNQPQHF. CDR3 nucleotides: TGTGCCAGCAGTTTAACAGGGACGAATCAGCCCCAGCATTTT.

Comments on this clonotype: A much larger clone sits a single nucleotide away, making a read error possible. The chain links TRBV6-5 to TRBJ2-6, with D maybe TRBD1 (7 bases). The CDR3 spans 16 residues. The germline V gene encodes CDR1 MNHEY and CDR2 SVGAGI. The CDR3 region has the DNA TGTGCCAGCAGTGGCAGGGGGGCCCCTGGGGCCAACGCCCTGACTTTC. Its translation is CASSGRGAPGANALTF.

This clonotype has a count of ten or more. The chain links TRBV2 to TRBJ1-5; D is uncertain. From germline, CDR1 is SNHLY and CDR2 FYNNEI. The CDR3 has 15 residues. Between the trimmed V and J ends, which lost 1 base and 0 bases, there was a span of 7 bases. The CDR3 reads CASSEDISSNQPQHF. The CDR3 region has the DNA TGTGCCAGCAGTGAAGATATCAGTAGCAATCAGCCCCAGCATTTT.

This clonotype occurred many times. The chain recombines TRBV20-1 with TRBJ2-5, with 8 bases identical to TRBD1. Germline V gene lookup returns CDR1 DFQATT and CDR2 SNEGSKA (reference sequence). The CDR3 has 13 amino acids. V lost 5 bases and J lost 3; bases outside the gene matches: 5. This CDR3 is CSAPKTGEETQYF. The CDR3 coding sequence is TGCAGTGCTCCCAAGACAGGGGAAGAGACCCAGTACTTC.

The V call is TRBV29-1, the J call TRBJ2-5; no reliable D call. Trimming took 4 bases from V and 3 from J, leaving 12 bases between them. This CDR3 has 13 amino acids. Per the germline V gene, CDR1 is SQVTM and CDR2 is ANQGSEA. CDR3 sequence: CSVASAIEETQYF. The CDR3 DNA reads TGCAGCGTTGCAAGTGCCATAGAAGAGACCCAGTACTTC.

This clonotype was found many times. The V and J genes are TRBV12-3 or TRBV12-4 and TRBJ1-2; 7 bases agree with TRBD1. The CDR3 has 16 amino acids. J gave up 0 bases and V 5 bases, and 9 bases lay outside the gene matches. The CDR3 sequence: CASSPRTGRSNYGYTF. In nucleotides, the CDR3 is TGTGCCAGCAGTCCAAGGACAGGCAGGTCTAACTATGGCTACACCTTC.

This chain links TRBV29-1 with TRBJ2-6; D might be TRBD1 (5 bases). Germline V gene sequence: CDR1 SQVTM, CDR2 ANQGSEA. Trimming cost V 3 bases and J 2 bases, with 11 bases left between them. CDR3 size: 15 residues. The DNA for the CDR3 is TGCAGCGTTGAGCAGGGCATCACTGGGGCCAACGTCCTGACTTTC. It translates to CSVEQGITGANVLTF.

DNA of the CDR3: TGCAGTGCTAGAGATGGGTCAGGGTGGACTGAAGCTTTCTTT. Its translation: CSARDGSGWTEAFF. The genes are TRBV20-1 and TRBJ1-1; a possible D gene is TRBD1 (5 bases). Germline loops: CDR1 DFQATT, CDR2 SNEGSKA (reference sequence). The CDR3 contains 14 residues. V gave up 0 bases and J gave up 5 bases, with 13 bases separating them.

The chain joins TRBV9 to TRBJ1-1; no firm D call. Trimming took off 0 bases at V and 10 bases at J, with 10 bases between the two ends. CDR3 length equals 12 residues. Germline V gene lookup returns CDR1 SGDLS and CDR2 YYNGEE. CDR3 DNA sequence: TGTGCCAGCAGCGTAGGTAGCCCTGCAGCTTTCTTT. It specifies CASSVGSPAAFF.

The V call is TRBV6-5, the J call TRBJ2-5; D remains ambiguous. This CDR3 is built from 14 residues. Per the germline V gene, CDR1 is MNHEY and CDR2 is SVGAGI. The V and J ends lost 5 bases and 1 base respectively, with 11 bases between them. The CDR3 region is CASSPSTFQETQYF. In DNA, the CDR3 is TGTGCCAGCAGTCCATCGACATTCCAAGAGACCCAGTACTTC.

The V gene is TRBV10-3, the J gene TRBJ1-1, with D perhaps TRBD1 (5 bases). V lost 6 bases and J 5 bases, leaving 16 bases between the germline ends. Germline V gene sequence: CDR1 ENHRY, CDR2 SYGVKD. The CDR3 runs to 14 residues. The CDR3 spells CAISGRGDDTEAFF. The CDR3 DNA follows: TGTGCCATCAGCGGGAGGGGTGATGATACTGAAGCTTTCTTT.